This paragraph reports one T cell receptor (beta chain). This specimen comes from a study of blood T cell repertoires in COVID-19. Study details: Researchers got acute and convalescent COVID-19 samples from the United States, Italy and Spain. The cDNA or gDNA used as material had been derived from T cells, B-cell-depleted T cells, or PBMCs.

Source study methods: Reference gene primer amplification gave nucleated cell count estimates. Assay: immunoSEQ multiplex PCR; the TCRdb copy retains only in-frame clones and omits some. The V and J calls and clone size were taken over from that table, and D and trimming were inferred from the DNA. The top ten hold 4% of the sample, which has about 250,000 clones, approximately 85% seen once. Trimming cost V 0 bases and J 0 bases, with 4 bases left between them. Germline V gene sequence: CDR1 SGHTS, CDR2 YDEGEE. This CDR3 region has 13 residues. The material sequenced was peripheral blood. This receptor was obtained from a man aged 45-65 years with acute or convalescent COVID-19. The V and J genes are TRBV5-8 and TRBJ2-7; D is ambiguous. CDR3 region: CASSLAFSYEQYF. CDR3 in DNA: TGTGCCAGCAGCTTGGCGTTCTCCTACGAGCAGTACTTC.